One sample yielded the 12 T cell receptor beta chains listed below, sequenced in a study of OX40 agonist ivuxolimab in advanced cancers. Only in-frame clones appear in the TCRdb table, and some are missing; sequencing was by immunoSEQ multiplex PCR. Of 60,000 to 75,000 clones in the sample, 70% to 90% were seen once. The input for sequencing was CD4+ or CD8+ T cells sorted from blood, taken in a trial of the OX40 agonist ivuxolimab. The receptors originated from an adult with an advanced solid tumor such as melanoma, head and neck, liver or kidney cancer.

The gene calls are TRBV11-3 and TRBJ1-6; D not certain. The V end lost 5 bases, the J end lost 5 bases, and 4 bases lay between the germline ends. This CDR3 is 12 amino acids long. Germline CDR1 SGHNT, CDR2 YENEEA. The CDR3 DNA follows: TGTGCCAGCAGCGACAATAATTCACCCCTCCACTTT. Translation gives CASSDNNSPLHF.

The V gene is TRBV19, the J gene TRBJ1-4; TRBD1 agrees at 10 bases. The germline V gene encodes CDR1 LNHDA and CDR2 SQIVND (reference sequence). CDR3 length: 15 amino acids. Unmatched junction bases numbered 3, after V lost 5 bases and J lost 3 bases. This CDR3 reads CASSLGTGANEKLFF. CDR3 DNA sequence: TGTGCCAGTAGTCTCGGGACAGGGGCTAATGAAAAACTGTTTTTT.

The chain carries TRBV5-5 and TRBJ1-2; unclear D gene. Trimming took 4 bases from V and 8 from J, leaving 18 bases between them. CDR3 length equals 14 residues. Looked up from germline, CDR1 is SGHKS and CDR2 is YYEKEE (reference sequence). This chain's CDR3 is CASSIDEGRSGYTF. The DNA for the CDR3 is TGTGCCAGCAGCATTGATGAGGGCAGATCGGGCTACACCTTC.

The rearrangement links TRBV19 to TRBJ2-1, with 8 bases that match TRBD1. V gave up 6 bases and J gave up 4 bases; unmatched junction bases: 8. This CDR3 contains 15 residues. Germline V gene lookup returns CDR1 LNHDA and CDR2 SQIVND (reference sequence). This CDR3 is CASSVYDRGYNEQFF. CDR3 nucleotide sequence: TGTGCCAGTAGCGTATACGACAGGGGATACAATGAGCAGTTCTTC.

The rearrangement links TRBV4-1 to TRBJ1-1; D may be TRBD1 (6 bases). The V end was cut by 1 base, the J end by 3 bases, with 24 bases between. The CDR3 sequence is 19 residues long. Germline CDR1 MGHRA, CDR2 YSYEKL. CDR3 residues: CASSQVGVRGRQADTEAFF. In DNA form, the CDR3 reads TGCGCCAGCAGCCAAGTAGGGGTCAGGGGCAGACAGGCGGACACTGAAGCTTTCTTT.

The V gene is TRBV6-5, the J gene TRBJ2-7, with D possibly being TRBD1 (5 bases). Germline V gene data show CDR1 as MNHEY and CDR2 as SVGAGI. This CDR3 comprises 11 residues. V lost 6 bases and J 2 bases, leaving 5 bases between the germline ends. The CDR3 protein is CASRGPYEQYF. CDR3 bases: TGTGCCAGCAGGGGGCCCTACGAGCAGTACTTC.

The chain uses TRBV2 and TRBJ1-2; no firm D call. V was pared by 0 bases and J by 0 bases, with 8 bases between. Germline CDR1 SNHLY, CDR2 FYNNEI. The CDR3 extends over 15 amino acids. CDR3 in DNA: TGTGCCAGCAGTGAAGCAGGAGCTCCTAACTATGGCTACACCTTC. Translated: CASSEAGAPNYGYTF. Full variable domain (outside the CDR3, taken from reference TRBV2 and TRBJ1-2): EPEVTQTPSHQVTQMGQEVILRCVPISNHLYFYWYRQILGQKVEFLVSFYNNEISEKSEIFDDQFSVERPDGSNFTLKIRSTKLEDSAMYFCASSEAGAPNYGYTFGSGTRLTVV.

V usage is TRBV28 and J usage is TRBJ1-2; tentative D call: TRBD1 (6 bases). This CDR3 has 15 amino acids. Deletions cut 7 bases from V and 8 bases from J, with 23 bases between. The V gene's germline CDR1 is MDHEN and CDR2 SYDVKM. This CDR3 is CASIETQGRAGGYTF. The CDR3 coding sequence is TGTGCCAGCATTGAGACCCAGGGGAGGGCGGGAGGCTACACCTTC.

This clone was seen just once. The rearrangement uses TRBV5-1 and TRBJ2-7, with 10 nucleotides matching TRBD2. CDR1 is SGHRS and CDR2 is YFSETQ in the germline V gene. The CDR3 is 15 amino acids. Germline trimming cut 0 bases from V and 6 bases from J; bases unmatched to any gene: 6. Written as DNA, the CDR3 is TGCGCCAGCAGCTTGGATCCTAGCGGGGGAAGCGAGCAGTACTTC. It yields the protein CASSLDPSGGSEQYF.

The CDR3: CASSKLGLAGQYEQYF. CDR3 nucleotide sequence: TGTGCCAGCAGCAAATTAGGACTAGCGGGCCAGTACGAGCAGTACTTC. J is TRBJ2-7 and V is TRBV7-2; TRBD2 aligns across 11 bases. V lost 5 bases to trimming and J lost 4 bases; unmatched junction nucleotides: 10. Per the germline V gene, CDR1 is SGHTA and CDR2 is FQGNSA. The CDR3 spans 16 residues.

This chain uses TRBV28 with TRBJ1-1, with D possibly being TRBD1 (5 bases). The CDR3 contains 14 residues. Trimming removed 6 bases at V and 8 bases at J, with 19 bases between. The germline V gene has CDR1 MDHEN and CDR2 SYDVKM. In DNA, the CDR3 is TGTGCCAGCAGCTGGACATTTTACGCCCCCGAAGCTTTCTTT. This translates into CASSWTFYAPEAFF.

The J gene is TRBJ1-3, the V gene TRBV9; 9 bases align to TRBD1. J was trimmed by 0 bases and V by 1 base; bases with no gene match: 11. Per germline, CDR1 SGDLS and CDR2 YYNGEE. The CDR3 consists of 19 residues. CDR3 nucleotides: TGTGCCAGCAGCGTACAGGGGACAGGGTCCGCTATCTCTGGAAACACCATATATTTT. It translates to CASSVQGTGSAISGNTIYF.